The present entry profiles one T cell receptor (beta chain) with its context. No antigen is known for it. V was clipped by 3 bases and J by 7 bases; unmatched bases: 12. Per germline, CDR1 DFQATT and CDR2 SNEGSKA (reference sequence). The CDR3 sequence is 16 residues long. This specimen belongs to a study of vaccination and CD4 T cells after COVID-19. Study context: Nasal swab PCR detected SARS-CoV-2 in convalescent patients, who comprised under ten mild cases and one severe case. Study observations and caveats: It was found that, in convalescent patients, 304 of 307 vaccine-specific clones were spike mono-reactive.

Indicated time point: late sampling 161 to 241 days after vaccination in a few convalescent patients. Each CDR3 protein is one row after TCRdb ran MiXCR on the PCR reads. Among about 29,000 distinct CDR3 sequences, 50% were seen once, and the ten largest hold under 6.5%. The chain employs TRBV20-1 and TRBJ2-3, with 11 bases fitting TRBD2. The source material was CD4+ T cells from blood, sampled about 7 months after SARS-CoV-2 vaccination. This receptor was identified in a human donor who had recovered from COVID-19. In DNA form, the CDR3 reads TGCAGTGCTAGTTTTGGTAGCGGGAGGGGTTGGAATACGCAGTATTTT. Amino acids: CSASFGSGRGWNTQYF.